The TCR beta chain under discussion was sequenced for a study of T cells in localized non-small cell lung cancer (dated by TCRdb to 2020 to 2022). Concerning the study at large: T cell repertoires of fewer than 250 early-stage NSCLC patients were analyzed, with tumors being compared against uninvolved tumor-adjacent lungs. The mean age of the NSCLC patients was 50 to 85 years, with 130 or so men and 85 to 110 women. All 240 or so NSCLC patients in the cohort were treatment-naive and had localized lung tumors that were resected. On the study overall, not on this receptor specifically: Uninvolved tumor-adjacent lung showed the highest T cell clonality, higher than tumor, which suggests more focused antigenic responses in the uninvolved tumor-adjacent lung. A median of about 53 of the top 100 tumor clones were detected in paired uninvolved adjacent lung, and some 28 of these tumor clones were also found among the top 100 clones of the paired uninvolved adjacent lung. Because multi-region sequencing of the tumors was not done, intratumor heterogeneity could not be ruled out. Longer overall survival was associated with higher blood T cell density, whereas shorter survival was associated with higher adjacent-lung clonality. Because the study design was exploratory, TCR variables were selected using unadjusted p-values without false-discovery rate correction.

Comments on this clone: There is no known antigen for this receptor. Base qualities are not provided; no much larger clone lies one nucleotide away.

At diagnosis, tumor, uninvolved tumor-adjacent lung and peripheral blood were collected and then preserved as a mix of FFPE and fresh-frozen material. The immunoSEQ Assay was used to sequence TCR beta CDR3 regions from DNA. The authors' analysis ran thus. To compute T cell density, TCR beta template counts were normalized to usable DNA, which was estimated by amplifying housekeeping genes. Using the preseqR package, richness was estimated by extrapolating to 120,000 templates for tissue samples and 400,000 templates for PBMC samples. Clonality was calculated as one minus Pielou's evenness. To identify tissue-enriched TCRs, differential abundance testing was run on productive amino-acid clonotypes with a minimum total count of 5 and an alpha of 0.1. Repertoire overlap between compartments was quantified with the Jaccard Index and Morisita Overlap Index. GLIPH grouped TCR beta CDR3s together with public tetramer-defined viral CDR3s, and a viral motif had to include at least three viral sequences and also show V-gene enrichment. TCRdb mirrors the immuneACCESS table, restricted to in-frame sequences. Some clones are absent from its copies; in checked studies, under half trace to an unresolved V gene, and the reason for the others is unknown. V, J and clone size were drawn from that table, and D and trimming were deduced from the DNA. The sample yields roughly 4,300 clones; about 25% were counted once. The top ten constitute 7.5% to 8.5% of the sample.

V is shortened by 0 bases, J by 7 bases, and the region joining them spans 12 bases. The CDR3 starts with the cysteine, ends with the phenylalanine, and has 14 residues. The sequence is cut down to CDR3 DNA, 42 bases in frame from base 1. Reading the germline V gene gives CDR1 ENHRY and CDR2 SYGVKD. This chain is built from TRBV10-3 and TRBJ1-2, with no confident D gene call. The receptor comes from a male donor older than 55 with stage I lung adenocarcinoma. The specimen comprised lung tumor tissue, sampled before any cancer treatment. The sequenced DNA is TGTGCCATCAGTGAGTCGACTCGGCTTTCTGGCTACACCTTC. It translates as CAISESTRLSGYTF.